This T cell receptor (beta chain) comes out of a study of cytomegalovirus exposure and HLA in healthy donors. General study points: In an earlier analysis, most TCR beta V segments were productive about 90% or about 30% of the time. Roughly uniform sequencing depth across donors was assumed, possibly incorrectly. Later genetic work tied a missense DCLRE1C variant to beta-chain V and J trimming.

The CDR3 covers 16 residues. From germline, CDR1 is SGHRS and CDR2 YFSETQ. The ends lost 4 bases at V and 6 bases at J; junction bases unmatched: 14. Donors in the study were healthy people who gave bone marrow. Concerning this clone: No antigen is known for it.

With 60 Vbeta and 13 Jbeta primers, the PCR was carried out. Profiled with immunoSEQ multiplex PCR; TCRdb holds only in-frame clones, not every one. The sample shows some 95,000 clones, 55% to 80% of them seen only once. This clonotype was sampled from a female donor in good health and CMV-seronegative. V is TRBV5-1 and J is TRBJ2-7, with TRBD1 matching 9 bases. Sequencing used PBMCs. The CDR3 DNA sequence: TGCGCCAGCAGCCCCGGGGGCGGGACAGGGTTTCGCGAGCAGTACTTC. It encodes CASSPGGGTGFREQYF.